A selection of T cell receptor beta chains follows, all from one sample in a study of cytomegalovirus exposure and HLA in healthy donors. TCRdb keeps only in-frame clones here, not all; method: immunoSEQ multiplex PCR. The table shows some 110,000 clones, with approximately 72% occurring only once. Sequencing was done on a sample of PBMCs. Receptors were obtained from a man aged 18 to 30 in good health and CMV-seronegative. CDR3s include the opening cysteine and the closing phenylalanine or tryptophan. A D gene is named only where the DNA matches it firmly. Rows give clone size only sometimes, using once, few, many, or a class for an expanded clone.

CDR3aa | CDR3nt | d_gene | v_gene | abundance | j_gene
CASSERQLQETQYF | TGTGCCAGCAGTGAAAGACAGCTACAAGAGACCCAGTACTTC | NA | TRBV2 | NA | TRBJ2-5
CASSQDSSASVGNTIYF | TGCGCCAGCAGCCAAGATTCCAGCGCCTCGGTTGGAAACACCATATATTTT | NA | TRBV4-3 | NA | TRBJ1-3
CASSLGGGVMGGYEQYF | TGTGCCAGCAGCTTAGGAGGGGGGGTTATGGGTGGCTACGAGCAGTACTTC | NA | TRBV13 | few | TRBJ2-7
CASSLGGQGLEQYF | TGTGCCAGCAGCTTGGGTGGACAGGGTCTCGAGCAGTACTTC | TRBD1 | TRBV5-4 | NA | TRBJ2-7
CASTSPIRETQYF | TGTGCCAGTACTTCCCCGATCAGAGAGACCCAGTACTTC | NA | TRBV19 | NA | TRBJ2-5
CSSSSGLRYEQYF | TGTTCCAGCAGCTCAGGACTACGCTACGAGCAGTACTTC | NA | TRBV7-9 | few | TRBJ2-7
CASSLPPWDYSGNTIYF | TGTGCCAGCAGCCTACCCCCTTGGGACTACTCTGGAAACACCATATATTTT | NA | TRBV7-9 | few | TRBJ1-3
CAWSGATNEKLFF | TGTGCCTGGAGCGGGGCAACTAATGAAAAACTGTTTTTT | NA | TRBV30 | NA | TRBJ1-4
CASSPSGLASGANVLTF | TGTGCCAGCAGCCCAAGCGGACTAGCTTCTGGGGCCAACGTCCTGACTTTC | TRBD2 | TRBV13 | NA | TRBJ2-6
CAWTPGRGRYEQYF | TGTGCCTGGACCCCAGGCAGGGGGAGATACGAGCAGTACTTC | TRBD1 | TRBV30 | few | TRBJ2-7
CASSFHYKFQTYEQYF | TGTGCCAGCAGTTTCCACTACAAGTTCCAAACCTACGAGCAGTACTTC | NA | TRBV28 | NA | TRBJ2-7
CASSSGGSYEQYF | TGTGCCAGCAGTTCGGGGGGAAGCTACGAGCAGTACTTC | TRBD2 | TRBV6-5 | NA | TRBJ2-7
CASSAGGAGTDTQYF | TGTGCCAGCAGTGCCGGGGGGGCCGGCACAGATACGCAGTATTTT | TRBD2 | TRBV11-3 | NA | TRBJ2-3
CASSFIRLAGGNEQFF | TGTGCCAGCAGTTTTATTAGGTTAGCGGGAGGAAATGAGCAGTTCTTC | TRBD2 | TRBV28 | NA | TRBJ2-1
CASSLVTGTYNEQFF | TGTGCCAGCAGCTTAGTCACCGGGACCTACAATGAGCAGTTCTTC | NA | TRBV7-6 | NA | TRBJ2-1
CASSLAGSDGYTF | TGTGCCAGCAGTTTAGCAGGGTCGGATGGCTACACCTTC | NA | TRBV27 | NA | TRBJ1-2